The 16 T cell receptor beta chains below come from one sample, sequenced in a study of chemoradiotherapy in HPV16-positive cancers. Clones were sequenced by immunoSEQ multiplex PCR, and TCRdb holds only the in-frame ones, with some missing. This table holds about 68,000 clones, approximately 91% found once. The sample here was blood, taken from a patient who underwent chemoradiotherapy. The receptor source for this set is a human donor with HPV-associated anogenital cancer.

The chain links TRBV4-2 to TRBJ2-6; D possibly uses TRBD1 or TRBD2 (7 bases each). The V gene's germline CDR1 is LGHNA and CDR2 YNFKEQ. This CDR3 is 17 amino acids long. V was trimmed by 3 bases and J by 2 bases, leaving 14 bases between them. The CDR3 DNA reads as TGTGCCAGCAGCCACAGCAGGGGGGGAGCTGGGGCCAACGTCCTGACTTTC. It codes for CASSHSRGGAGANVLTF.

The table lists this clone with a count of one. The chain is built from TRBV27 and TRBJ1-1, with TRBD1 matching 8 bases. V lost 5 bases, J lost 11 bases, and 16 bases stayed unmatched. Per the germline V gene, CDR1 is MNHEY and CDR2 is SMNVEV (reference sequence). This CDR3 has 15 residues. Here the CDR3 DNA reads TGTGCCAGCAGTCCACCCTCAGGGACAGGCGCATTCGCTTTCTTT. It translates to CASSPPSGTGAFAFF.

Only one count was recorded for this clone. The V and J genes are TRBV7-2 and TRBJ2-6; unclear D gene. With 5 bases removed from V and 4 bases from J, the gap between germline ends came to 12 bases. Germline CDR1 reads SGHTA; CDR2 reads FQGNSA. CDR3 length: 15 amino acids. Here the CDR3 DNA reads TGTGCCAGCAGCGCGACATCCCCCGGGGCCAACGTCCTGACTTTC. It codes for CASSATSPGANVLTF.

The V call is TRBV2, the J call TRBJ2-3; D may be TRBD1 (6 bases). There are 14 residues in the CDR3. Per the germline V gene, CDR1 is SNHLY and CDR2 is FYNNEI. V lost 7 bases and J lost 2, with 13 bases in between. As DNA, the CDR3 is TGTGCCAGCAAAACAGGACAGTCCACAGATACGCAGTATTTT. It is translated as CASKTGQSTDTQYF.

The rearrangement uses TRBV4-2 and TRBJ2-1; 8 bases map to TRBD2. There are 15 residues in the CDR3. Looked up from germline, CDR1 is LGHNA and CDR2 is YNFKEQ. Trimming took 0 bases from V and 2 from J; bases not matched to a gene: 0. CDR3 loop: CASSQDGGAYNEQFF. The CDR3 DNA reads as TGTGCCAGCAGCCAAGACGGGGGGGCCTACAATGAGCAGTTCTTC.

The genes are TRBV28 and TRBJ2-7, with TRBD2 identical over 7 bases. J gave up 1 base and V 2 bases, and 14 bases lay outside the gene matches. This CDR3 spans 18 amino acids. CDR1 is MDHEN, CDR2 SYDVKM, per germline. The CDR3 DNA follows: TGTGCCAGCAGTTTAGGCTTAGTATGGGCTAGCGGTTCCTACGAGCAGTACTTC. This gives the protein CASSLGLVWASGSYEQYF.

This clone came up once. The V gene is TRBV19, the J gene TRBJ2-3; TRBD1 aligns across 10 bases. Germline V gene sequence: CDR1 LNHDA, CDR2 SQIVND (reference sequence). Trimming took 8 bases from V and 4 from J; bases not matched to a gene: 3. The CDR3 extends over 13 amino acids. CDR3 in amino acids: CASEGTGADTQYF. The CDR3 DNA reads as TGTGCCAGTGAGGGGACAGGGGCAGATACGCAGTATTTT.

This chain links TRBV5-4 with TRBJ1-1; no clear D gene. V dropped 3 bases and J dropped 0 bases, with 15 bases sitting between them. CDR3 length: 16 amino acids. Germline V gives CDR1 SGHNT, CDR2 YYREEE (reference sequence). CDR3 loop: CASSSARSLMNTEAFF. For the CDR3, the DNA is TGTGCCAGCAGCTCAGCCAGGTCGCTAATGAACACTGAAGCTTTCTTT.

The chain employs TRBV5-6 and TRBJ1-6; no reliable D call. This CDR3 has 13 residues. The germline V gene has CDR1 SGHDT and CDR2 YYEEEE. V gave up 4 bases and J gave up 14 bases, with 16 bases separating them. The CDR3 DNA reads TGTGCCAGCAGCGTAGCAGGCCAGCGGACCCTCCACTTT. This gives the protein CASSVAGQRTLHF.

This clone occurred a few times. The chain links TRBV2 to TRBJ2-3, with TRBD2 matching 9 bases. CDR1 is SNHLY, CDR2 FYNNEI, per germline. The length of the CDR3 is 15 residues. V was pared by 5 bases and J by 8 bases, with 11 bases of the junction left unmatched. CDR3 nucleotides: TGTGCCAGCAGTTCCGATAGCGGGGGCCGGGCTACGCAGTATTTT. Translating gives CASSSDSGGRATQYF.

The DNA for the CDR3 is TGTGCCAGCCGCGAGGGGCAAGAGACCCAGTACTTC. This codes for CASREGQETQYF. The J gene is TRBJ2-5, the V gene TRBV25-1, with D possibly called TRBD1 or TRBD2 (5 bases each). The V end was cut by 8 bases, the J end by 2 bases, with 9 bases between. CDR1 is MGHDK and CDR2 is SYGVNS in the germline V gene. CDR3 size: 12 residues.

There are a few counts of this clone. The chain is built from TRBV29-1 and TRBJ1-2; the D is unclear. V lost 1 base and J lost 4, with 7 bases in between. Germline CDR1 is SQVTM and CDR2 is ANQGSEA. CDR3 length: 12 residues. The CDR3 region has the DNA TGCAGCGTTGAAGGGTCTAGCTATGGCTACACCTTC. Its protein product is CSVEGSSYGYTF.

The chain is built from TRBV2 and TRBJ2-5; D unclear. The germline gives CDR1 SNHLY, CDR2 FYNNEI. This CDR3 is built from 13 residues. Trimming left V 6 bases short and J 5 bases short, with 13 bases between. The DNA for the CDR3 is TGTGCCAGCAGGGAGACTCAGGATGAGACCCAGTACTTC. The encoded protein is CASRETQDETQYF. The full variable domain, completed using reference TRBV2 and TRBJ2-5, is EPEVTQTPSHQVTQMGQEVILRCVPISNHLYFYWYRQILGQKVEFLVSFYNNEISEKSEIFDDQFSVERPDGSNFTLKIRSTKLEDSAMYFCASRETQDETQYFGPGTRLLVL.

This chain links TRBV7-9 with TRBJ1-2, with unresolved D. V lost 5 bases and J 7 bases, leaving 17 bases between the germline ends. The germline gives CDR1 SEHNR, CDR2 FQNEAQ (reference sequence). This CDR3 has 14 amino acids. CDR3 in amino acids: CASSTLTYTGGYTF. The CDR3, as DNA: TGTGCCAGCAGCACCCTTACCTATACGGGTGGCTACACCTTC. The full variable domain, in which reference TRBV7-9 and TRBJ1-2 provide the parts outside the CDR3, is DTGVSQNPRHKITKRGQNVTFRCDPISEHNRLYWYRQTLGQGPEFLTYFQNEAQLEKSRLLSDRFSAERPKGSFSTLEIQRTEQGDSAMYLCASSTLTYTGGYTFGSGTRLTVV.

The rearrangement links TRBV6-1 to TRBJ2-5; TRBD1 might be the D (6 bases). The V end lost 4 bases, the J end lost 4 bases, and 10 bases lay between the germline ends. Germline lookup yields CDR1 MNHNS and CDR2 SASEGT. This CDR3 is built from 13 residues. CDR3 region: CASSAQGRETQYF. The CDR3 DNA sequence: TGTGCCAGCAGTGCGCAGGGGAGAGAGACCCAGTACTTC.

Here the CDR3 reads CASSSANSPLHF. DNA of the CDR3: TGTGCCAGCAGTTCCGCCAATTCACCCCTCCACTTT. The rearrangement uses TRBV6-5 and TRBJ1-6; D gene uncertain. V lost 4 bases, J lost 7 bases, and 5 bases lay in between. CDR3 length: 12 amino acids. Looked up from germline, CDR1 is MNHEY and CDR2 is SVGAGI.